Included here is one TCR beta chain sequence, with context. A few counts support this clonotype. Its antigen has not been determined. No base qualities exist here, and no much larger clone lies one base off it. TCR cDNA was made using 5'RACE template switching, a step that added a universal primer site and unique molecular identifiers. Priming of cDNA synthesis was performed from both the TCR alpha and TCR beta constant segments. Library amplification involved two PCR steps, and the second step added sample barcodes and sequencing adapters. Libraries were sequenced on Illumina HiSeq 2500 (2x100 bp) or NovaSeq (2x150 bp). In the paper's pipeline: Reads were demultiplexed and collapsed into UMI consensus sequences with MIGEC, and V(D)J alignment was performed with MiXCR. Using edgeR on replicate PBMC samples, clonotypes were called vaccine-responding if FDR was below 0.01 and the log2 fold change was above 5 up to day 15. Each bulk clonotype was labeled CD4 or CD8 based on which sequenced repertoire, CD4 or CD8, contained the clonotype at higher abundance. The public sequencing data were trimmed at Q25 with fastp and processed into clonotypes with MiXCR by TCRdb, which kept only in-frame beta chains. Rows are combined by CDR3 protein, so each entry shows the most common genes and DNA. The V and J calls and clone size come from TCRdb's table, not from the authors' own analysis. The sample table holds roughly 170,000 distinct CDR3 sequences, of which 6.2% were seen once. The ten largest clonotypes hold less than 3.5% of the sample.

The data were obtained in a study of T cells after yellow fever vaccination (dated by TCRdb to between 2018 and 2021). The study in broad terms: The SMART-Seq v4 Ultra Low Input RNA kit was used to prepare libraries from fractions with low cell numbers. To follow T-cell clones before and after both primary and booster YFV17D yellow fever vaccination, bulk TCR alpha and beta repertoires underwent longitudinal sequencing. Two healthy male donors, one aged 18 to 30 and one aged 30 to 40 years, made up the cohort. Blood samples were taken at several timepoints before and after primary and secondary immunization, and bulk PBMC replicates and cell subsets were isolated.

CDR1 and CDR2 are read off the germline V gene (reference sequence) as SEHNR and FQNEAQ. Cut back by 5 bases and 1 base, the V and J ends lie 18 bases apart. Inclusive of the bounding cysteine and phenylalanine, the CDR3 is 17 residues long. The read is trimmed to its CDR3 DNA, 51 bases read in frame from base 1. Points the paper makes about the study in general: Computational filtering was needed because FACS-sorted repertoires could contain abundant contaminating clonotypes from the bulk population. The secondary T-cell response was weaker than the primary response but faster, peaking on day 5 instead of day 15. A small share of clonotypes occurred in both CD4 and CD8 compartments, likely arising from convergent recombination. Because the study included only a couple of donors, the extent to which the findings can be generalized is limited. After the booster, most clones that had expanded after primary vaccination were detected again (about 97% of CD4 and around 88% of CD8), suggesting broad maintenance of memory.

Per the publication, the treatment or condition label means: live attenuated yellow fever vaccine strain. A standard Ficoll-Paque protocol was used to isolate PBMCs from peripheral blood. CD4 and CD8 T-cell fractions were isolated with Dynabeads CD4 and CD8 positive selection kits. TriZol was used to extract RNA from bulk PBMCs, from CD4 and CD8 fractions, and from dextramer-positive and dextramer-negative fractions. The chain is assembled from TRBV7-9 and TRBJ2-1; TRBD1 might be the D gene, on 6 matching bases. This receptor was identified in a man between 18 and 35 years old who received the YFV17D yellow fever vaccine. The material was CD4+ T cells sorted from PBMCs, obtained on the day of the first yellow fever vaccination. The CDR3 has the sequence CASSPRALGASYNEQFF. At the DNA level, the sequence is TGTGCCAGCAGCCCGAGAGCTTTGGGGGCGTCCTACAATGAGCAGTTCTTC.